A selection of T cell receptor beta chains follows, all from one sample in a study of cytomegalovirus exposure and HLA in healthy donors. Sequenced by immunoSEQ multiplex PCR; TCRdb stores in-frame clones only, minus some. The sample records around 130,000 clones, about 83% being singletons. The specimen sequenced was PBMCs. These receptors came from a girl aged 2 to 10 in good health and CMV-seronegative. Both conserved end residues are trimmed from each CDR3. Each record gives: CDR3 length, V gene, J gene, D gene, CDR3 protein. A D gene is named only where the DNA matches it firmly.

CDR3 length: 11
V gene: TRBV7-2
J gene: TRBJ2-5
D gene: NA
CDR3 protein: ASSPDRQETQY

CDR3 length: 15
V gene: TRBV28
J gene: TRBJ2-1
D gene: NA
CDR3 protein: ASSLWGSGERDNEQF

CDR3 length: 13
V gene: TRBV28
J gene: TRBJ2-3
D gene: NA
CDR3 protein: ASRVSLQLTDTQY

CDR3 length: 12
V gene: TRBV27
J gene: TRBJ1-1
D gene: NA
CDR3 protein: ASSRVYRGQEAF

CDR3 length: 12
V gene: TRBV2
J gene: TRBJ1-5
D gene: TRBD1
CDR3 protein: ASSGYRGNQPQH

CDR3 length: 14
V gene: TRBV15
J gene: TRBJ2-5
D gene: TRBD2
CDR3 protein: ATSRELAGGQETQY

CDR3 length: 12
V gene: TRBV6-5
J gene: TRBJ1-5
D gene: TRBD1
CDR3 protein: ASRTGGSNQPQH

CDR3 length: 11
V gene: TRBV19
J gene: TRBJ1-2
D gene: NA
CDR3 protein: ASSISGRDGYT

CDR3 length: 12
V gene: TRBV6-6
J gene: TRBJ1-4
D gene: TRBD1
CDR3 protein: ASTRTGQGEKLF

CDR3 length: 9
V gene: TRBV29-1
J gene: TRBJ1-1
D gene: NA
CDR3 protein: SVGDYTEAF

CDR3 length: 14
V gene: TRBV11-2
J gene: TRBJ1-4
D gene: NA
CDR3 protein: ASSLQAGPTNEKLF

CDR3 length: 13
V gene: TRBV2
J gene: TRBJ1-2
D gene: NA
CDR3 protein: ASTTDLYYYVGYT

CDR3 length: 12
V gene: TRBV5-1
J gene: TRBJ2-7
D gene: TRBD1
CDR3 protein: ASSLGTGKYEQY

CDR3 length: 14
V gene: TRBV28
J gene: TRBJ2-3
D gene: TRBD2
CDR3 protein: ASSSLAGGRTDTQY

CDR3 length: 10
V gene: TRBV30
J gene: TRBJ2-1
D gene: NA
CDR3 protein: AWAHEYNEQF

CDR3 length: 12
V gene: TRBV29-1
J gene: TRBJ2-3
D gene: NA
CDR3 protein: SVTGKASTDTQY

CDR3 length: 15
V gene: TRBV18
J gene: TRBJ1-4
D gene: TRBD1
CDR3 protein: ASSPTTRQGVNEKLF

CDR3 length: 12
V gene: TRBV6-1
J gene: TRBJ2-1
D gene: NA
CDR3 protein: ASSDKGWVDEQF

CDR3 length: 9
V gene: TRBV6-1
J gene: TRBJ2-3
D gene: NA
CDR3 protein: ASRYTDTQY

CDR3 length: 14
V gene: TRBV7-9
J gene: TRBJ2-1
D gene: TRBD2
CDR3 protein: ASGNTGAGGYNEQF

CDR3 length: 13
V gene: TRBV19
J gene: TRBJ2-7
D gene: TRBD1
CDR3 protein: ASKFALTGSYEQY

CDR3 length: 13
V gene: TRBV7-9
J gene: TRBJ2-7
D gene: TRBD1
CDR3 protein: ASSQPRQGSYEQY

CDR3 length: 12
V gene: TRBV5-6
J gene: TRBJ1-1
D gene: NA
CDR3 protein: ASSPWGGNTEAF

CDR3 length: 11
V gene: TRBV13
J gene: TRBJ1-1
D gene: TRBD1
CDR3 protein: ASSDRGGVEAF

CDR3 length: 12
V gene: TRBV6-1
J gene: TRBJ1-6
D gene: NA
CDR3 protein: ASRVGSYNSPLH

CDR3 length: 11
V gene: TRBV27
J gene: TRBJ2-5
D gene: TRBD2
CDR3 protein: ACGTSGWGAQY

CDR3 length: 13
V gene: TRBV6-1
J gene: TRBJ2-5
D gene: NA
CDR3 protein: ASSERRRDQETQY

CDR3 length: 11
V gene: TRBV19
J gene: TRBJ2-1
D gene: NA
CDR3 protein: ASREIPYNEQF

CDR3 length: 13
V gene: TRBV6-5
J gene: TRBJ1-4
D gene: NA
CDR3 protein: ASSYSQGRSEKLF

CDR3 length: 11
V gene: TRBV11-2
J gene: TRBJ2-3
D gene: TRBD2
CDR3 protein: ASSRSGSDTQY

CDR3 length: 16
V gene: TRBV6-1
J gene: TRBJ1-4
D gene: TRBD1
CDR3 protein: ASSDQQGSSGATEKLF

CDR3 length: 14
V gene: TRBV7-9
J gene: TRBJ2-5
D gene: NA
CDR3 protein: ASSLGPLQAQETQY

CDR3 length: 16
V gene: TRBV7-9
J gene: TRBJ2-7
D gene: TRBD2
CDR3 protein: ASSLGRKGGLREGEQY

CDR3 length: 11
V gene: TRBV10-2
J gene: TRBJ2-7
D gene: TRBD2
CDR3 protein: ASSEGLAGAGD

CDR3 length: 11
V gene: TRBV7-2
J gene: TRBJ1-2
D gene: TRBD1
CDR3 protein: ASSLTGGYGYT

CDR3 length: 11
V gene: TRBV19
J gene: TRBJ2-7
D gene: NA
CDR3 protein: ASSMGVHYEQY